Listed below are T cell receptor beta chains from one sample, sequenced in a study of tumor-infiltrating lymphocytes in primary liver carcinoma. TCRdb used MiXCR to reprocess the multiplex PCR reads, holding one entry per CDR3 protein. This sample has tens of thousands of distinct CDR3 sequences, with roughly 80% found just once. The material sequenced was tumor-adjacent normal liver tissue. Every receptor here comes from a man aged 35-49 years with primary liver carcinoma and hepatitis B virus infection. Each CDR3 is given with its conserved first and last residue. Each record gives: V gene, J gene, clone size, D gene, CDR3 DNA, CDR3 protein. D genes are given only for firm matches. A row's size may be missing; if present it is once, few, many or a size class.

v_call: TRBV5-1; j_call: TRBJ1-1; clone_size: once; d_call: NA; cdr3_nt: TGCGCCAGCACCCAAGGGGCCGCATATGCTGAAGCTTTCTTT; cdr3_aa: CASTQGAAYAEAFF
v_call: TRBV11-2; j_call: TRBJ2-1; clone_size: NA; d_call: TRBD2; cdr3_nt: TGTGCCAGTAGCTTATATAGGGGCGGGAGGTTCTACAATAAGCAGTTCTTC; cdr3_aa: CASSLYRGGRFYNKQFF
v_call: TRBV6-5; j_call: TRBJ2-1; clone_size: NA; d_call: NA; cdr3_nt: TGTGCCAACAGTCAACGGCAGGGGGGTGAGCAATTCTTC; cdr3_aa: CANSQRQGGEQFF
v_call: TRBV7-8; j_call: TRBJ1-5; clone_size: NA; d_call: NA; cdr3_nt: TGTGCCAGCAGCCCGTTGTTGATGGGGGCCAATAGGCAGCCCCAGCATTTT; cdr3_aa: CASSPLLMGANRQPQHF
v_call: TRBV29-1; j_call: TRBJ2-7; clone_size: NA; d_call: TRBD1; cdr3_nt: TGCAGCCTGGAACTTTCGGGACAGGGGACCGAGCTGTACTTC; cdr3_aa: CSLELSGQGTELYF
v_call: TRBV18; j_call: TRBJ2-3; clone_size: NA; d_call: NA; cdr3_nt: TGTGCCAGCTTACCCATAGCGTTGAATACGCAGTATTTT; cdr3_aa: CASLPIALNTQYF
v_call: TRBV29-1; j_call: TRBJ1-2; clone_size: NA; d_call: NA; cdr3_nt: TGCAGCGTTGAGCGGGGGACCTATCACTACACCTTC; cdr3_aa: CSVERGTYHYTF
v_call: TRBV29-1; j_call: TRBJ2-7; clone_size: NA; d_call: NA; cdr3_nt: TGCTGCGTCATGACATCTGAGACCGACACTCCCTACGAGCAGTACTTC; cdr3_aa: CCVMTSETDTPYEQYF
v_call: TRBV12-3/TRBV12-4; j_call: TRBJ1-5; clone_size: NA; d_call: NA; cdr3_nt: TGTGCCGACAGTTCTCCGGGACACGTTAGCAATCAACCCCAGCATTTT; cdr3_aa: CADSSPGHVSNQPQHF
v_call: TRBV29-1; j_call: TRBJ2-7; clone_size: NA; d_call: TRBD1; cdr3_nt: TGCAGGGTTGGGACAGGGACCTCCTACAAGCAGTACTTC; cdr3_aa: CRVGTGTSYKQYF
v_call: TRBV5-1; j_call: TRBJ2-7; clone_size: once; d_call: TRBD2; cdr3_nt: TGCGCCAGCAGCTTTAACAGCGGGAATGAGGCCTACGAACAGTACTTC; cdr3_aa: CASSFNSGNEAYEQYF
v_call: TRBV11-2; j_call: TRBJ1-4; clone_size: NA; d_call: NA; cdr3_nt: TGTGTCAGCAGCTTAAATCTTGGGGGGCTCAGGCTGTCTTTT; cdr3_aa: CVSSLNLGGLRLSF
v_call: TRBV5-4; j_call: TRBJ2-7; clone_size: NA; d_call: NA; cdr3_nt: TGTGTCACCGGAAGCCGGGACGGCTCCTGCGAGCAGTACTTC; cdr3_aa: CVTGSRDGSCEQYF
v_call: TRBV5-4; j_call: TRBJ1-4; clone_size: NA; d_call: TRBD1; cdr3_nt: TGTACCAGCAGCCCACGACCAGGGACAGGAACGTCTGGATTT; cdr3_aa: CTSSPRPGTGTSGF
v_call: TRBV5-6; j_call: TRBJ2-7; clone_size: NA; d_call: NA; cdr3_nt: TGTGCCAGCAGCTTCCAGAGGTCGAACGAGCAGTACTTC; cdr3_aa: CASSFQRSNEQYF